This T cell receptor beta chain emerged from a study of human T cells and chemical hapten exposure. About the study: Mostly female patients had alopecia areata, totalis or universalis.

Documented time point: pre-sensitization, week 0. The treatment denotes: therapeutic diphenylcyclopropenone sensitization with weekly scalp DPC. Each CDR3 protein gets one entry after TCRdb re-called the RACE reads with MiXCR. The table lists 240,000 or so distinct CDR3 sequences, over 8% of them singletons, with about 2.1% in the top ten. V dropped 6 bases and J dropped 5; count of bases not matched to a gene: 15. The CDR3 runs 17 residues. Germline CDR1 reads MNHEY; CDR2 reads SMNVEV (reference sequence). This sample comprised whole blood, obtained in connection with sensitization to the hapten diphenylcyclopropenone (DPC). The chain has TRBV27 and TRBJ2-1, with 8 bases fitting TRBD2. The clonotype was recovered from a woman between 40 and 50 years old with alopecia areata. Some clones in this sample may be carry-over from other donors' samples. As DNA, the CDR3 is TGTGCCAGCAGGGCCGGGACTAGAGCTTTCGTCCACAATGAGCAGTTCTTC. Translation gives CASRAGTRAFVHNEQFF.